This T cell receptor beta chain originates from a study of OX40 agonist ivuxolimab in advanced cancers. Sequencing was performed with immunoSEQ multiplex PCR; in TCRdb, only in-frame clones are kept and a portion is missing. Of about 80,000 clones listed, around 86% are singletons. V dropped 4 bases and J dropped 8; count of bases not matched to a gene: 8. The CDR3 covers 14 residues. The V gene's germline CDR1 is MNHEY and CDR2 SMNVEV (reference sequence). The sequences come from CD4+ or CD8+ T cells sorted from blood, collected in a trial of the OX40 agonist ivuxolimab. This sequence joins TRBV27 and TRBJ2-3; 8 bases are shared with TRBD1. This clonotype was obtained from an adult with an advanced solid tumor such as melanoma, head and neck, liver or kidney cancer. DNA of the CDR3: TGTGCCAGCAGTTACAGGGGGAGTCGTAGTACGCAGTATTTT. It yields the protein CASSYRGSRSTQYF.